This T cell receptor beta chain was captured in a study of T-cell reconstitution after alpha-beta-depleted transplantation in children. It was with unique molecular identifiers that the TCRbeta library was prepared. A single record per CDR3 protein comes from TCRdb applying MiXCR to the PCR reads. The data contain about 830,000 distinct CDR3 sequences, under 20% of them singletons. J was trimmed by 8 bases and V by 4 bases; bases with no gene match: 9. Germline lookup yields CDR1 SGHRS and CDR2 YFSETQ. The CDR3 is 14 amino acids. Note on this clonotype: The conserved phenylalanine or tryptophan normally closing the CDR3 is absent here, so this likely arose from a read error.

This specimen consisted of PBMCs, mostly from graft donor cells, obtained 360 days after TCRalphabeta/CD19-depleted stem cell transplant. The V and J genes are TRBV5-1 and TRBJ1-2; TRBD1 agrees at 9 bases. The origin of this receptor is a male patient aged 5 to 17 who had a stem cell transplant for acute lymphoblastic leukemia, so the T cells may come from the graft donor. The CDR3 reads CASSPGQGNGGYTC. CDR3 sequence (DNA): TGCGCCAGCAGCCCGGGACAGGGTAACGGCGGCTACACCTGC.